A selection of T cell receptor beta chains follows, all from one sample in a study of cytomegalovirus exposure and HLA in healthy donors. The table came from immunoSEQ multiplex PCR; TCRdb's copy has only in-frame clones and leaves some out. Of 200,000 to 250,000 clones detected, 81% appear once; the ten largest clones hold 8%. Sequenced material: PBMCs. The receptors derive from an older woman in good health and CMV-seropositive. The CDR3 runs from the conserved cysteine through the conserved F or W. The D gene is left open where the match is weak. Rows may omit the clone size; those that give it use once, few, many or a size class.

abundance: .; j_gene: TRBJ2-5; d_gene: .; v_gene: TRBV11-2; CDR3aa: CASSLSGKETQYF; CDR3nt: TGTGCCAGCAGCTTATCAGGCAAAGAGACCCAGTACTTC
abundance: .; j_gene: TRBJ2-7; d_gene: TRBD1; v_gene: TRBV27; CDR3aa: CASSSRTGSYEQYF; CDR3nt: TGTGCCAGCAGTTCTAGGACAGGATCCTACGAGCAGTACTTC
abundance: .; j_gene: TRBJ1-2; d_gene: .; v_gene: TRBV2; CDR3aa: CASSVGGGGYGYTF; CDR3nt: TGTGCCAGCAGTGTGGGGGGAGGGGGCTATGGCTACACCTTC
abundance: .; j_gene: TRBJ1-2; d_gene: TRBD1; v_gene: TRBV28; CDR3aa: CASSPVAGTARNYHGYTF; CDR3nt: TGTGCCAGCAGTCCCGTAGCTGGGACAGCACGCAACTACCATGGCTACACCTTC
abundance: .; j_gene: TRBJ2-4; d_gene: TRBD1; v_gene: TRBV27; CDR3aa: CASSRTGENIQYF; CDR3nt: TGTGCCAGCAGTCGGACAGGGGAAAACATTCAGTACTTC
abundance: .; j_gene: TRBJ2-7; d_gene: .; v_gene: TRBV5-1; CDR3aa: CASSLTSGGSSYEQYF; CDR3nt: TGCGCCAGCAGCCTAACCTCGGGTGGGAGCTCCTACGAGCAGTACTTC
abundance: .; j_gene: TRBJ2-1; d_gene: .; v_gene: TRBV29-1; CDR3aa: CSVATVLAAYNEQFF; CDR3nt: TGCAGCGTGGCGACGGTACTAGCAGCCTACAATGAGCAGTTCTTC
abundance: once; j_gene: TRBJ2-7; d_gene: TRBD2; v_gene: TRBV19; CDR3aa: CASSAGVFEQYF; CDR3nt: TGTGCCAGTAGTGCGGGAGTGTTTGAGCAGTACTTC
abundance: .; j_gene: TRBJ2-2; d_gene: TRBD2; v_gene: TRBV29-1; CDR3aa: CSVISGRVTGELFF; CDR3nt: TGCAGCGTAATTAGCGGGAGGGTCACCGGGGAGCTGTTTTTT
abundance: .; j_gene: TRBJ2-1; d_gene: TRBD2; v_gene: TRBV7-9; CDR3aa: CASSSVGTSGRAHEQFF; CDR3nt: TGTGCCAGCAGCTCAGTCGGGACTAGCGGGAGGGCCCACGAGCAGTTCTTC
abundance: .; j_gene: TRBJ2-7; d_gene: .; v_gene: TRBV7-2; CDR3aa: CASSPSRISYEQYF; CDR3nt: TGTGCCAGCAGCCCGAGCCGCATCTCCTACGAGCAGTACTTC
abundance: .; j_gene: TRBJ2-7; d_gene: .; v_gene: TRBV7-3; CDR3aa: CASSLNDGRHYEQYF; CDR3nt: TGTGCCAGCAGCTTAAACGACGGGAGACACTACGAGCAGTACTTC
abundance: .; j_gene: TRBJ2-3; d_gene: TRBD2; v_gene: TRBV5-4; CDR3aa: CASRWGGVGTDTQYF; CDR3nt: TGTGCCAGCAGATGGGGGGGAGTGGGCACAGATACGCAGTATTTT
abundance: few; j_gene: TRBJ1-4; d_gene: .; v_gene: TRBV6-5; CDR3aa: CASSFTETNEKLFF; CDR3nt: TGTGCCAGCAGTTTCACAGAGACCAATGAAAAACTGTTTTTT
abundance: .; j_gene: TRBJ1-1; d_gene: TRBD1; v_gene: TRBV18; CDR3aa: CASSPLTGEEEAFF; CDR3nt: TGTGCCAGCTCACCGTTGACAGGGGAGGAGGAAGCTTTCTTT
abundance: .; j_gene: TRBJ2-2; d_gene: TRBD1; v_gene: TRBV6-4; CDR3aa: CASSGTGDLTGELFF; CDR3nt: TGTGCCAGCAGTGGGACAGGGGACCTCACCGGGGAGCTGTTTTTT
abundance: .; j_gene: TRBJ2-5; d_gene: TRBD1; v_gene: TRBV5-1; CDR3aa: CASSSYTGGQETQYF; CDR3nt: TGCGCCAGCAGCTCGTACACAGGGGGCCAGGAGACCCAGTACTTC
abundance: .; j_gene: TRBJ2-1; d_gene: TRBD2; v_gene: TRBV27; CDR3aa: CASKLAGVSNEQFF; CDR3nt: TGTGCCAGTAAACTAGCGGGAGTGTCAAATGAGCAGTTCTTC
abundance: .; j_gene: TRBJ1-2; d_gene: .; v_gene: TRBV6-1; CDR3aa: CASSVEASYGYTF; CDR3nt: TGTGCCAGCAGTGTTGAGGCATCCTATGGCTACACCTTC
abundance: .; j_gene: TRBJ1-1; d_gene: .; v_gene: TRBV18; CDR3aa: CASSPSVNTEAFF; CDR3nt: TGTGCCAGCTCACCATCGGTCAACACTGAAGCTTTCTTT
abundance: .; j_gene: TRBJ1-2; d_gene: TRBD1; v_gene: TRBV5-1; CDR3aa: CASSLADRDGGYTF; CDR3nt: TGCGCCAGCAGCCTCGCAGACAGGGACGGTGGCTACACCTTC
abundance: .; j_gene: TRBJ1-3; d_gene: .; v_gene: TRBV5-1; CDR3aa: CASSKGDSGNTIYF; CDR3nt: TGCGCCAGCAGCAAGGGGGACTCTGGAAACACCATATATTTT
abundance: few; j_gene: TRBJ1-2; d_gene: .; v_gene: TRBV10-1; CDR3aa: CASSDAGSYGYTF; CDR3nt: TGCGCCAGCAGTGACGCCGGGTCCTATGGCTACACCTTC
abundance: .; j_gene: TRBJ1-3; d_gene: .; v_gene: TRBV19; CDR3aa: CASSTLTPWQGYLSGNTIYF; CDR3nt: TGTGCCAGTAGTACACTGACCCCCTGGCAGGGATATCTCTCTGGAAACACCATATATTTT
abundance: .; j_gene: TRBJ1-1; d_gene: TRBD1; v_gene: TRBV28; CDR3aa: CASSLISGGNAEAFF; CDR3nt: TGTGCCAGCAGTTTAATTTCAGGGGGGAACGCTGAAGCTTTCTTT
abundance: .; j_gene: TRBJ1-1; d_gene: TRBD1; v_gene: TRBV6-1; CDR3aa: CASSVSDRGRAFF; CDR3nt: TGTGCCAGCAGTGTCTCGGACAGGGGGCGAGCTTTCTTT
abundance: .; j_gene: TRBJ1-2; d_gene: TRBD1; v_gene: TRBV9; CDR3aa: CASSAMQGARGYTF; CDR3nt: TGTGCCAGCAGCGCTATGCAGGGGGCGAGGGGCTACACCTTC
abundance: .; j_gene: TRBJ2-1; d_gene: TRBD2; v_gene: TRBV6-5; CDR3aa: CASSRGGLSYNEQFF; CDR3nt: TGTGCCAGCAGTCGGGGGGGGCTCTCCTACAATGAGCAGTTCTTC
abundance: .; j_gene: TRBJ1-2; d_gene: TRBD1; v_gene: TRBV9; CDR3aa: CASSERTGGSYTF; CDR3nt: TGTGCCAGCAGCGAGAGGACAGGCGGAAGCTACACCTTC
abundance: .; j_gene: TRBJ2-7; d_gene: TRBD2; v_gene: TRBV7-9; CDR3aa: CSSSLGLAGEPYEQYF; CDR3nt: TGTTCCAGCAGCTTAGGGCTAGCGGGAGAACCCTACGAGCAGTACTTC
abundance: .; j_gene: TRBJ1-3; d_gene: .; v_gene: TRBV14; CDR3aa: CASSPAAGNTIYF; CDR3nt: TGTGCCAGCAGCCCAGCGGCTGGAAACACCATATATTTT
abundance: .; j_gene: TRBJ2-3; d_gene: TRBD2; v_gene: TRBV28; CDR3aa: CASSLRQLAGVIADTQYF; CDR3nt: TGTGCCAGCAGTCTACGACAACTAGCGGGAGTGATAGCAGATACGCAGTATTTT
abundance: .; j_gene: TRBJ2-6; d_gene: .; v_gene: TRBV29-1; CDR3aa: CSVLSAGANVLTF; CDR3nt: TGCAGCGTTCTGAGTGCTGGGGCCAACGTCCTGACTTTC
abundance: .; j_gene: TRBJ2-5; d_gene: TRBD2; v_gene: TRBV4-1; CDR3aa: CASSEREGEWFQYF; CDR3nt: TGCGCCAGCAGCGAACGGGAGGGGGAGTGGTTCCAGTACTTC
abundance: .; j_gene: TRBJ2-7; d_gene: TRBD1; v_gene: TRBV5-4; CDR3aa: CASSFPGGYEQYF; CDR3nt: TGTGCCAGCAGCTTCCCAGGGGGCTACGAGCAGTACTTC
abundance: .; j_gene: TRBJ1-2; d_gene: .; v_gene: TRBV13; CDR3aa: CASSLGPPQGGYTF; CDR3nt: TGTGCCAGCAGCTTAGGTCCCCCGCAGGGTGGCTACACCTTC
abundance: once; j_gene: TRBJ1-1; d_gene: .; v_gene: TRBV27; CDR3aa: CASRGGSNTEAFF; CDR3nt: TGTGCCAGCAGGGGCGGGTCAAACACTGAAGCTTTCTTT
abundance: .; j_gene: TRBJ2-1; d_gene: .; v_gene: TRBV2; CDR3aa: CASRGWERASSYNEQFF; CDR3nt: TGTGCCAGCAGAGGGTGGGAGCGGGCGAGCTCCTACAATGAGCAGTTCTTC
abundance: .; j_gene: TRBJ2-3; d_gene: TRBD1; v_gene: TRBV6-7; CDR3aa: CARGSSDRVSDTQYF; CDR3nt: TGTGCCAGAGGTTCCAGCGACAGGGTCTCAGATACGCAGTATTTT
abundance: .; j_gene: TRBJ2-5; d_gene: .; v_gene: TRBV10-2; CDR3aa: CASSEQVETQYF; CDR3nt: TGCGCCAGCAGTGAACAGGTGGAGACCCAGTACTTC
abundance: .; j_gene: TRBJ2-7; d_gene: .; v_gene: TRBV27; CDR3aa: CASSEETGSHYEQYF; CDR3nt: TGTGCCAGCAGTGAAGAGACAGGTAGCCACTACGAGCAGTACTTC
abundance: .; j_gene: TRBJ2-1; d_gene: .; v_gene: TRBV18; CDR3aa: CASSPPGYNEQFF; CDR3nt: TGTGCCAGCTCACCGCCGGGCTACAATGAGCAGTTCTTC